A selection of T cell receptor beta chains follows, all from one sample in a study of regulatory T cells in long-lasting Graves disease. One entry per CDR3 protein, called by TCRdb with MiXCR from the multiplex PCR reads. The repertoire holds roughly 350,000 distinct CDR3 sequences, 16% seen once, with 25% to 30% in the top ten. These data were likewise used in another study, on T cells in Graves' hyperthyroidism and ophthalmopathy.

Sequencing used peripheral blood mononuclear cells (PBMCs), obtained at new diagnosis, from a patient treated with antithyroid drugs. These receptors were obtained from a man aged 35 to 55 with Graves disease. CDR3s include the opening cysteine and the closing phenylalanine or tryptophan. A D gene is named only where the DNA matches it firmly. Only some rows state a clone size, as once, few, many or a class for expanded clones.

J | size | D | V | DNA | CDR3
TRBJ2-5 | NA | TRBD2 | TRBV11-1 | TGTGCCAGCAGCTTACGGCAGACCGGGAGGGCCCAGTACTTC | CASSLRQTGRAQYF
TRBJ2-5 | NA | TRBD2 | TRBV11-2 | TGTGCCAGCAGCCACTCGGGGGGTACGGAGACCCAGTACTTC | CASSHSGGTETQYF
TRBJ1-2 | NA | NA | TRBV10-2 | TGCGCCAGTCAGCGCGACAGCTATGGCTACACCTTC | CASQRDSYGYTF
TRBJ1-5 | many | NA | TRBV6-5 | TGTGCCAGCAGTTTCCCCTCGGGGTTATATCAGCCCCAGCATTTT | CASSFPSGLYQPQHF
TRBJ2-5 | many | TRBD1 | TRBV24-1 | TGTGCCACCAGTGGTACCGCCGGGACAGCTGACCAAGAGACCCAGTACTTC | CATSGTAGTADQETQYF
TRBJ1-1 | few | NA | TRBV12-3/TRBV12-4 | TGTGCCAGCAGTTTACTCGGGGGAGGGCTCCCTGAAGCTTTCTTT | CASSLLGGGLPEAFF
TRBJ2-7 | many | NA | TRBV4-1 | TGCGCCAGCAGCCAGGTGGGCAACAGAGGCTACGAGCAGTACTTC | CASSQVGNRGYEQYF
TRBJ2-4 | few | TRBD1 | TRBV5-1 | TGCGCCAGCAGCTTGGACAGGGGAAACATTCAGTACTTC | CASSLDRGNIQYF
TRBJ2-2 | many | TRBD2 | TRBV11-2 | TGTGCCAGCAGTGACAACGGGGGGGCCTATATTGCCGGGGAGCTGTTTTTT | CASSDNGGAYIAGELFF
TRBJ1-5 | NA | NA | TRBV19 | TGTGCCAGTAGTCTTGAACTTTCCCTCGTTTCGCCCCAGCATTTT | CASSLELSLVSPQHF
TRBJ2-3 | few | NA | TRBV20-1 | TGCAGTGCTAGAGATGCCAGGGGTGGGGATACGCAGTATTTT | CSARDARGGDTQYF
TRBJ1-1 | many | NA | TRBV28 | TGTGCCAGCAGTTTAGCGGGCTCTGAAGCTTTCTTT | CASSLAGSEAFF
TRBJ1-1 | NA | TRBD1 | TRBV7-9 | TGTGCCAGCAGCCCCCACCGGGGGACAGGGAACACTGAAGCTTTCTTT | CASSPHRGTGNTEAFF
TRBJ2-3 | many | TRBD1 | TRBV6-1 | TGTGCCAGCAGAACCGGGACAGGGTTTTTATATACGCAGTATTTT | CASRTGTGFLYTQYF
TRBJ1-1 | many | NA | TRBV3-1 | TGTGCCAGCAGCCAAATAGGGTCGGGCACTGAAGCTTTCTTT | CASSQIGSGTEAFF
TRBJ2-2 | NA | TRBD2 | TRBV30 | TGTGCCTGGAGCGAGCGGGGGACCACTACCGGGGAGCTGTTTTTT | CAWSERGTTTGELFF
TRBJ2-7 | many | TRBD2 | TRBV20-1 | TGCAGTGCTAGAGAACCGGGACTAGCTTTTTCCGAGCAGTACTTC | CSAREPGLAFSEQYF
TRBJ1-2 | many | TRBD1 | TRBV7-9 | TGTGCCAGCAGTCGCCGCGGAGACAGGGGAGGCTACACCTTC | CASSRRGDRGGYTF
TRBJ1-4 | many | TRBD1 | TRBV20-1 | TGCAGTGCTCAGGACAGGGGGTATGAAAAACTGTTTTTT | CSAQDRGYEKLFF
TRBJ2-5 | many | NA | TRBV29-1 | TGCAGCGTTGACGGCCAGGGATCGGAGACCCAGTACTTC | CSVDGQGSETQYF
TRBJ2-4 | many | NA | TRBV20-1 | TGCAGTGCTAGACCCGGGACACAGAAAAACATTCAGTACTTC | CSARPGTQKNIQYF
TRBJ2-7 | many | NA | TRBV20-1 | TGCAGTGCGGGCTCCTACGAGCAGTACTTC | CSAGSYEQYF
TRBJ1-2 | many | NA | TRBV18 | TGTGCCAGCTCACCGAGGGCAGGGCAGCGCTATGGCTACACCTTC | CASSPRAGQRYGYTF
TRBJ2-6 | few | NA | TRBV7-3 | TGTGCCAGCAGCTACCCCCCCGCGGACTCTGGGGCCAACGTCCTGACTTTC | CASSYPPADSGANVLTF
TRBJ2-3 | NA | TRBD2 | TRBV7-2 | TGTGCCAGCAGCTGGGTAGCGGGGGGGCTGGGAGATACGCAGTATTTT | CASSWVAGGLGDTQYF
TRBJ2-7 | many | NA | TRBV6-1 | TGTGCCAGCAGTCCTTACCCTTTGACAGAACCAGGCGGCGAGCAGTACTTC | CASSPYPLTEPGGEQYF
TRBJ2-1 | few | NA | TRBV30 | TGTGCCTGGAGTTGGAGGGGTGGTAGCTACAATGAGCAGTTCTTC | CAWSWRGGSYNEQFF
TRBJ2-3 | many | NA | TRBV27 | TGTGCCAGCAGTCAAAGCGGATCTTTCACAGATACGCAGTATTTT | CASSQSGSFTDTQYF
TRBJ2-5 | many | NA | TRBV24-1 | TGTGCCACCAGTCGGAGGGACCCGGGTGGGACCCAGTACTTC | CATSRRDPGGTQYF
TRBJ2-5 | few | TRBD2 | TRBV2 | TGTGCCAGCAGTCCGACTAGCGGGAAGACCCAGTACTTC | CASSPTSGKTQYF
TRBJ1-1 | many | NA | TRBV28 | TGTGCCACTAGGAAGGGGTTGGACACTGAAGCTTTCTTT | CATRKGLDTEAFF
TRBJ2-7 | many | NA | TRBV2 | TGTGCCAGCAGTTTGGCAGGGTTCCCCTACGAGCAGTACTTC | CASSLAGFPYEQYF
TRBJ2-3 | many | TRBD1 | TRBV5-1 | TGCGCCAGCAGCTTGATTCAGGGGGCGACAGATACGCAGTATTTT | CASSLIQGATDTQYF
TRBJ1-5 | many | TRBD1 | TRBV6-5 | TGTGCCAGCAGTTACCTGGGACAGGGAAGGGGGCAGCCCCAGCATTTT | CASSYLGQGRGQPQHF
TRBJ2-5 | many | TRBD2 | TRBV20-1 | TGCAGTGCTGGACTAGCGGGGGGCCAAGAGACCCAGTACTTC | CSAGLAGGQETQYF
TRBJ1-2 | few | NA | TRBV9 | TGTGCCAGCAGCGTAGATCCGGGTGTGGTAGGAGGCTACACCTTC | CASSVDPGVVGGYTF
TRBJ2-5 | NA | NA | TRBV4-2 | TGTGCCAGCAGCCAAGTCGGGGGTGGGGAGACCCAGTACTTC | CASSQVGGGETQYF
TRBJ2-4 | NA | NA | TRBV28 | TGTGCCAGCAGTTTACCAGGCTTCGTCAAAAACATTCAGTACTTC | CASSLPGFVKNIQYF
TRBJ1-6 | many | NA | TRBV5-1 | TGTGCCAGCAGCCCACTGGCTGTGGGGGTACATCCAGCCCTCCACTTT | CASSPLAVGVHPALHF
TRBJ1-1 | many | NA | TRBV6-5 | TGTGCCAGCAGTTATCAACAGACGTTTACTGAAGCTTTCTTT | CASSYQQTFTEAFF
TRBJ2-7 | many | NA | TRBV4-1 | TGCGCCAGCAGCCAAGATTTCGGAAACTCCTACGAGCAGTACTTC | CASSQDFGNSYEQYF
TRBJ2-3 | many | TRBD1 | TRBV5-1 | TGCGCCAGCAGCGGGACCGGGACAGGGAGGTTAGATACGCAGTATTTT | CASSGTGTGRLDTQYF
TRBJ2-1 | many | NA | TRBV7-3 | TGTGCCAGCAGCTTAATGGCAGGGGCCTACAATGAGCAGTTCTTC | CASSLMAGAYNEQFF
TRBJ2-7 | few | NA | TRBV4-2 | TGTGCCAGCAGCCAGAAAGAAAAGAGCTCCTACGAGCAGTACTTC | CASSQKEKSSYEQYF
TRBJ2-7 | many | NA | TRBV4-1 | TGCGCCAGCAGCCAGGGGCTCCAAGACAGTTACGAGCAGTACTTC | CASSQGLQDSYEQYF
TRBJ2-7 | many | TRBD1 | TRBV20-1 | TGCAGTGCTAGTAATCAGGGGGCCCTTGGATCCTACGAGCAGTACTTC | CSASNQGALGSYEQYF
TRBJ1-5 | NA | TRBD1 | TRBV27 | TGTGCCAGCAAGATTAAAGGGACAGTCAATCAGCCCCAGCATTTT | CASKIKGTVNQPQHF
TRBJ2-4 | few | NA | TRBV4-1 | TGCGCCAGCAGCCAAAAGGTCTTAGCCAAAAACATTCAGTACTTC | CASSQKVLAKNIQYF
TRBJ1-3 | few | TRBD1 | TRBV28 | TGTGCCAGCAGTTCCATATCCCCGGACAGGGACGGAAACACCATATATTTT | CASSSISPDRDGNTIYF
TRBJ1-2 | many | NA | TRBV7-6 | TGTGCCAGCAGCACCGGGGACGGTGGCTATGGCTACACCTTC | CASSTGDGGYGYTF
TRBJ2-3 | many | NA | TRBV7-9 | TGTGCCAGCAGCTTAAGGCCCGGGGAGGGGGCGAAGAAAAAGACAGATACGCAGTATTTT | CASSLRPGEGAKKKTDTQYF
TRBJ2-4 | many | NA | TRBV7-2 | TGTGCCAGCAGCTTATGGCCGGAGGTGGGAAACATTCAGTACTTC | CASSLWPEVGNIQYF
TRBJ2-7 | many | TRBD2 | TRBV2 | TGTGCCAGCACAGAGACTAGCGGGTCTGAGGCGTACTTC | CASTETSGSEAYF
TRBJ1-5 | many | NA | TRBV7-3 | TGTGCCAGCAGCTTATATTCAATCGTCAGGGGAAATCAGCCCCAGCATTTT | CASSLYSIVRGNQPQHF
TRBJ1-1 | many | NA | TRBV2 | TGTGCCAGCAGTGCCGTGGACACTGAAGCTTTCTTT | CASSAVDTEAFF
TRBJ1-3 | NA | NA | TRBV15 | TGTGCCACCAGCAGACAGGGTGGAAACACCATATATTTT | CATSRQGGNTIYF
TRBJ1-1 | many | TRBD1 | TRBV28 | TGTGCCTATGCCTGGGACAGGACGAACACTGAAGCTTTCTTT | CAYAWDRTNTEAFF